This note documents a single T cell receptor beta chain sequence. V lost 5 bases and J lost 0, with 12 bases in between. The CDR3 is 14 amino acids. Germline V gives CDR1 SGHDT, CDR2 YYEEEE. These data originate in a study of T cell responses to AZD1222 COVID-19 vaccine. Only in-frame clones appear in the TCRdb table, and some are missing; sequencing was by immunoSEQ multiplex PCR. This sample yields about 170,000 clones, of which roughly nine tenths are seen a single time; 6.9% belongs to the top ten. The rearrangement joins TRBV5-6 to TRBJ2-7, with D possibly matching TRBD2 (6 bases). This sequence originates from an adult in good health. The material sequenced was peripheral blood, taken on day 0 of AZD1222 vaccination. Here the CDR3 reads CASRYAGLSYEQYV. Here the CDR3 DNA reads TGTGCCAGCAGGTATGCGGGGCTCTCCTACGAGCAGTACGTC.